The 23 T cell receptor beta chains given below trace back to one sample, sequenced in a study of early T cells in non-severe SARS-CoV-2 infection. A single record per CDR3 protein comes from TCRdb applying MiXCR to the 5' RACE reads. This sample has 100,000 to 120,000 distinct CDR3 sequences, with 9% to 13% found just once. The sample comprised whole blood. The receptors originated from an adult who was a healthcare worker with PCR-confirmed SARS-CoV-2 infection or an uninfected control (not recorded which).

By share of the sample, this clonotype is medium-sized. The rearrangement links TRBV5-1 to TRBJ2-6, with D possibly TRBD2 on 6 matching bases. The CDR3 spans 15 residues. The V gene's germline CDR1 is SGHRS and CDR2 YFSETQ. V lost 2 bases, J lost 0 bases, and 6 bases lay in between. CDR3 nucleotides: TGCGCCAGCAGCTTCGGGGGCTCTGGGGCCAACGTCCTGACTTTC. Translating gives CASSFGGSGANVLTF.

This clonotype showed up many times. CDR3 region: CAISEDRAPTEAFF. CDR3 nucleotides: TGTGCCATCAGTGAAGACAGGGCACCCACTGAAGCTTTCTTT. This sequence joins TRBV10-3 and TRBJ1-1; 7 bases align to TRBD1. V was clipped by 3 bases and J by 4 bases; unmatched bases: 5. Germline values: CDR1 ENHRY, CDR2 SYGVKD. The CDR3 runs 14 residues.

The chain joins TRBV29-1 to TRBJ1-5; D gene ambiguous. Germline-derived CDR1 and CDR2 are SQVTM and ANQGSEA. The length of the CDR3 is 13 residues. The ends were cut back, 4 bases at V and 0 bases at J, with 7 bases in the middle. CDR3: CSVAEDSNQPQHF. CDR3 coding DNA: TGCAGCGTTGCCGAGGATAGCAATCAGCCCCAGCATTTT.

This clonotype was counted many times. The chain recombines TRBV12-3 or TRBV12-4 with TRBJ1-3; maybe TRBD1 (5 bases). The ends were cut back, 8 bases at V and 2 bases at J, with 16 bases in the middle. The CDR3 is 15 amino acids. Here the CDR3 reads CASRSIPTAGNTIYF. The CDR3 DNA follows: TGTGCCAGCCGTTCGATCCCGACAGCTGGAAACACCATATATTTT.

This clonotype has more than one count but fewer than ten. The chain couples TRBV24-1 to TRBJ2-5; 10 bases are shared with TRBD1. CDR1 and CDR2 from the germline V gene are KGHDR and SFDVKD. The CDR3 spans 15 residues. Trimming at V came to 3 bases and at J to 5 bases, leaving 5 bases not matched to a gene. CDR3 coding DNA: TGTGCCACCAGTGATCTGACAGGGGGCAGGGAGACCCAGTACTTC. Protein product: CATSDLTGGRETQYF.

CDR3 coding DNA: TGTGCCAGCAGCGTAGATGGGGGGCGCGAAGAGACCCAGTACTTC. Its protein is CASSVDGGREETQYF. This chain uses TRBV9 with TRBJ2-5; tentatively, D is TRBD1 or TRBD2 (6 bases each). V was shortened by 0 bases and J by 3 bases, with 12 bases between the two germline ends. This CDR3 region has 15 residues. The V gene's germline CDR1 is SGDLS and CDR2 YYNGEE.

This clonotype turned up a few times. V and J are TRBV7-9 and TRBJ2-1; D is unclear. The V end was cut by 7 bases, the J end by 6 bases, with 4 bases between. The germline gives CDR1 SEHNR, CDR2 FQNEAQ (reference sequence). This CDR3 is built from 10 residues. The CDR3 DNA follows: TGTGCCAGCATCCTCAATGAGCAGTTCTTC. It is translated as CASILNEQFF.

This clonotype has a count of ten or more. The V gene is TRBV24-1, the J gene TRBJ2-1; 7 bases fit TRBD1. This CDR3 spans 16 amino acids. Germline assignment: CDR1 KGHDR and CDR2 SFDVKD. The trim removed 2 bases at V and 7 bases at J, leaving 10 bases unmatched. CDR3 DNA: TGTGCCACCAGTGATTCCCAGGGGGTGGCGGTTAATGAGCAGTTCTTC. As protein: CATSDSQGVAVNEQFF.

This clonotype turned up a few times. The genes are TRBV4-2 and TRBJ2-2; 7 bases are a match to TRBD1. There are 15 residues in the CDR3. Germline assignment: CDR1 LGHNA and CDR2 YNFKEQ. V dropped 2 bases and J dropped 3; count of bases not matched to a gene: 3. CDR3 sequence reads: CASSQPDRDTGELFF. As DNA, the CDR3 is TGTGCCAGCAGCCAACCAGACAGGGACACCGGGGAGCTGTTTTTT.

This clonotype was seen many times. J is TRBJ2-3 and V is TRBV7-3; 9 positions match TRBD1. Germline CDR1 SGHTA, CDR2 FQGTGA. There are 13 residues in the CDR3. V shed 2 bases and J 11 bases; nucleotides not matched to a gene: 5. CDR3 residues: CASSLLTGGVQYF. DNA of the CDR3: TGTGCCAGCAGCTTACTAACAGGGGGCGTGCAGTATTTT.

This clonotype was detected many times. V is TRBV7-3 and J is TRBJ2-1; D ambiguous. The CDR3 totals 16 residues. The germline V gene has CDR1 SGHTA and CDR2 FQGTGA. Trimming removed 0 bases from V and 0 bases from J, with 9 bases in between. CDR3 residues: CASSLTGGSSYNEQFF. The CDR3 DNA sequence: TGTGCCAGCAGCTTAACGGGCGGTAGCTCCTACAATGAGCAGTTCTTC. Looking up the rest from reference TRBV7-3 and TRBJ2-1 gives the full variable domain: GAGVSQTPSNKVTEKGKYVELRCDPISGHTALYWYRQSLGQGPEFLIYFQGTGAADDSGLPNDRFFAVRPEGSVSTLKIQRTERGDSAVYLCASSLTGGSSYNEQFFGPGTRLTVL.

The chain joins TRBV11-2 to TRBJ1-2, with 8 bases aligning to TRBD1. V lost 5 bases and J lost 4; bases outside the gene matches: 6. The CDR3 consists of 14 residues. Germline values: CDR1 SGHAT, CDR2 FQNNGV. For the CDR3, the DNA is TGTGCCAGCAGCGCCAGGGGGCCGGGCTATGGCTACACCTTC. Its translation is CASSARGPGYGYTF.

This chain links TRBV27 with TRBJ1-1, with TRBD1 identical over 10 bases. Germline CDR1 and CDR2: MNHEY and SMNVEV (reference sequence). V trimming: 7 bases; J trimming: 7 bases; junction bases outside the gene matches: 6. The CDR3 runs to 13 residues. This chain's CDR3 is CASNADRGVEAFF. The CDR3, as DNA: TGTGCCAGCAACGCGGACAGGGGGGTTGAAGCTTTCTTT.

This clonotype was counted many times. V usage is TRBV5-4 and J usage is TRBJ2-7; a weak D match, TRBD2 (5 bases). This CDR3 has 14 amino acids. The germline gives CDR1 SGHNT, CDR2 YYREEE (reference sequence). Trimming stripped 3 bases from V and 5 bases from J, with 15 bases between. The CDR3: CASSSSGGRDEQYF. The CDR3 nucleotides are TGTGCCAGCAGCTCTTCCGGAGGACGGGACGAGCAGTACTTC.

This clonotype was counted between two and nine times. The chain combines TRBV28 with TRBJ1-4; 7 positions match TRBD1. Germline-derived CDR1 and CDR2 are MDHEN and SYDVKM. J lost 8 bases, V lost 2 bases, and 8 bases had no gene match. The CDR3 is made up of 15 amino acids. This CDR3 reads CASSLRQGWREKLFF. The CDR3 DNA reads as TGTGCCAGCAGTTTACGACAGGGATGGAGAGAAAAACTGTTTTTT.

This chain connects TRBV9 to TRBJ2-3; D is unresolved. V dropped 0 bases and J dropped 3 bases, with 5 bases sitting between them. The CDR3 length is 13 residues. Germline CDR1 SGDLS, CDR2 YYNGEE. This CDR3 is CASSVVTTDTQYF. The CDR3 DNA follows: TGTGCCAGCAGCGTAGTGACGACAGATACGCAGTATTTT.

The rearrangement uses TRBV7-9 and TRBJ2-7; D uncertain. The CDR3 has 17 residues. In germline, CDR1 is SEHNR, CDR2 FQNEAQ (reference sequence). Deletions cut 0 bases from V and 2 bases from J, with 17 bases between. The DNA of the CDR3 is TGTGCCAGCAGCTTAGCCCGTCTAAAGGTCGTGACCTACGAGCAGTACTTC. This codes for CASSLARLKVVTYEQYF.

The rearrangement links TRBV5-4 to TRBJ1-2, with 9 bases aligning to TRBD1. CDR3 length equals 16 residues. The germline V gene encodes CDR1 SGHNT and CDR2 YYREEE (reference sequence). V shed 4 bases and J 5 bases; nucleotides not matched to a gene: 12. The CDR3 DNA follows: TGTGCCAGCAGCACCGGACAGGGGCTTACCATATATGGCTACACCTTC. As protein: CASSTGQGLTIYGYTF.

At least ten counts were recorded for this clonotype. V usage is TRBV11-1 and J usage is TRBJ2-2; no firm D call. Germline V lookup: CDR1 SGHAT, CDR2 FQDESV (reference sequence). This CDR3 has 15 residues. V gave up 0 bases and J gave up 3 bases, with 8 bases separating them. As DNA, the CDR3 is TGTGCCAGCAGCTTAGCCCCGGTATACACCGGGGAGCTGTTTTTT. Its protein is CASSLAPVYTGELFF.

This clonotype was seen more than once but under ten times. The chain recombines TRBV7-9 with TRBJ1-3; D is possibly TRBD1 (5 bases). The V end lost 2 bases, the J end lost 4 bases, and 18 bases lay between the germline ends. The CDR3 sequence is 17 residues long. Germline V gene sequence: CDR1 SEHNR, CDR2 FQNEAQ (reference sequence). DNA of the CDR3: TGTGCCAGCAGCTTATCCGGCGGGACTGGTGGAGGAAACACCATATATTTT. This translates into CASSLSGGTGGGNTIYF. Looking up the rest from reference TRBV7-9 and TRBJ1-3 gives the full variable domain: DTGVSQNPRHKITKRGQNVTFRCDPISEHNRLYWYRQTLGQGPEFLTYFQNEAQLEKSRLLSDRFSAERPKGSFSTLEIQRTEQGDSAMYLCASSLSGGTGGGNTIYFGEGSWLTVV.

As regards this clonotype: This may be a read error, as it is one base from a much larger clone. The rearrangement uses TRBV12-3 or TRBV12-4 and TRBJ2-3; TRBD2 agrees at 14 bases. This CDR3 is 15 amino acids long. Trimming at V came to 8 bases and at J to 8 bases, leaving 9 bases not matched to a gene. CDR3 sequence: CASGKGLAGVGTQYF. CDR3 DNA sequence: TGTGCCAGCGGGAAGGGACTAGCGGGAGTGGGTACGCAGTATTTT.

This clonotype has at least ten counts. V is TRBV5-6 and J is TRBJ2-1; 10 nucleotides match TRBD2. Germline CDR1 reads SGHDT; CDR2 reads YYEEEE. V was pared by 4 bases and J by 13 bases, with 20 bases of the junction left unmatched. The CDR3 spans 17 residues. CDR3 nucleotides: TGTGCCAGCAGCCCCGTAGGGGGAGCGGGGGGGCAAGGAGGCCAGTTCTTC. It is translated as CASSPVGGAGGQGGQFF.

This clonotype turned up a few times. The gene calls are TRBV20-1 and TRBJ2-6; D call uncertain. Trimming removed 3 bases from V and 0 bases from J, with 6 bases in between. CDR1 and CDR2 (germline): DFQATT, SNEGSKA (reference sequence). The CDR3 totals 14 residues. As DNA, the CDR3 is TGCAGTGCTAGTGCCTTCTCTGGGGCCAACGTCCTGACTTTC. This translates into CSASAFSGANVLTF.